Listed below are T cell receptor beta chains from one sample, sequenced in a study of cytomegalovirus exposure and HLA in healthy donors. The table came from immunoSEQ multiplex PCR; TCRdb's copy has only in-frame clones and leaves some out. The sample lists approximately 90,000 clones; roughly three quarters were seen once. Sequenced input: PBMCs. Source of these receptors: a young man in good health and CMV-seronegative. Each CDR3 is given with its conserved first and last residue. The D gene is left open where the match is weak. A row's size may be missing; if present it is once, few, many or a size class.

abundance | j_gene | v_gene | d_gene | CDR3nt | CDR3aa
. | TRBJ2-1 | TRBV5-6 | TRBD1 | TGTGCCAGCAGCTCGGGGCCACAGGGGAATGAGCAGTTCTTC | CASSSGPQGNEQFF
. | TRBJ1-5 | TRBV4-1 | . | TGCGCCAGCAGCCAAAGGACTCAGAGCCAGCCCCAGCATTTT | CASSQRTQSQPQHF
. | TRBJ1-2 | TRBV30 | . | TGTGCCTGGAGTAACTGGACACTCTATGGCTACACCTTC | CAWSNWTLYGYTF
. | TRBJ2-1 | TRBV14 | TRBD2 | TGTGCCAGCAGCTTTCAAGTTGGGGCTAGCGGGAGGCAGTTCTTC | CASSFQVGASGRQFF
. | TRBJ2-7 | TRBV11-3 | TRBD1 | TGTGCCAGCAGCTTAGTTAGGGACAGATACGAGCAGTACTTC | CASSLVRDRYEQYF
few | TRBJ2-5 | TRBV29-1 | . | TGCAGCGTCCCTGGAGTGTCGGAGGAGACCCAGTACTTC | CSVPGVSEETQYF
. | TRBJ2-2 | TRBV15 | . | TGTGCCACCAGCGGGAGACTCGCGGCGAACACCGGGGAGCTGTTTTTT | CATSGRLAANTGELFF
. | TRBJ2-3 | TRBV5-1 | TRBD2 | TGCGCCAGCACCCTTGGGTCTAGCGGGGCGAAAGATACGCAGTATTTT | CASTLGSSGAKDTQYF
. | TRBJ1-1 | TRBV27 | . | TGTGCCAGCAGTTTGGGGGGGAACACTGAAGCTTTCTTT | CASSLGGNTEAFF
. | TRBJ2-3 | TRBV30 | TRBD1 | TGTGCCTGGGAACAGGGGGTAAGGGCAGATACGCAGTATTTT | CAWEQGVRADTQYF
. | TRBJ1-1 | TRBV28 | . | TGTGCCAGCAGTCCCGATTCACAGTTACTGAACACTGAAGCTTTCTTT | CASSPDSQLLNTEAFF
. | TRBJ2-7 | TRBV5-1 | . | TGCGCCAGCAGCTTGGGGCAGGTCTCCTACGAGCAGTACTTC | CASSLGQVSYEQYF
. | TRBJ2-6 | TRBV19 | TRBD1 | TGTGCCAGTAGTCGGGACAGGGGTTCCGGGGCCAACGTCCTGACTTTC | CASSRDRGSGANVLTF
few | TRBJ2-1 | TRBV4-1 | TRBD2 | TGCGCCAGCAGCCAAAAGTGGTCGCCCTTAGCGGGAGCAGTTGAGCAGTTCTTC | CASSQKWSPLAGAVEQFF
few | TRBJ2-2 | TRBV27 | TRBD2 | TGTGCCAGCAGTTCTACGGGACTAGGGGGGGGCACCGGGGAGCTGTTTTTT | CASSSTGLGGGTGELFF
. | TRBJ2-1 | TRBV19 | . | TGTGCCAGTAGTATCGGGGTCCCGAGCTCCTACAATGAGCAGTTCTTC | CASSIGVPSSYNEQFF